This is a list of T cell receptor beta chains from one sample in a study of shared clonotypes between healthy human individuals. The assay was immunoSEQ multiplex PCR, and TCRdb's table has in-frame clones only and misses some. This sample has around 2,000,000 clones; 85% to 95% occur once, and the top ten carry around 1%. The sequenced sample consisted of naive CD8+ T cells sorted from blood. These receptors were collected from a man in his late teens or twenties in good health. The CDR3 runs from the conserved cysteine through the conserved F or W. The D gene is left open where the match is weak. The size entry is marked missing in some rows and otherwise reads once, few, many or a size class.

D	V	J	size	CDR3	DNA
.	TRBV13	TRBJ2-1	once	CASSLETGDSYNEQFF	TGTGCCAGCAGCCTAGAAACCGGGGACTCCTACAATGAGCAGTTCTTC
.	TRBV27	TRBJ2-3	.	CASSSGGTDTQYF	TGTGCCAGCAGTTCGGGGGGCACAGATACGCAGTATTTT
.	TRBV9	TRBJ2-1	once	CASSALPPLNEQFF	TGTGCCAGCAGCGCCCTCCCACCACTCAATGAGCAGTTCTTC
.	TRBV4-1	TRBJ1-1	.	CASSQVSGKNTEAFF	TGCGCCAGCAGCCAAGTATCAGGGAAGAACACTGAAGCTTTCTTT
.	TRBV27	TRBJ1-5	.	CASSLWSGSNQPQHF	TGTGCCAGCAGTTTATGGTCGGGTAGCAATCAGCCCCAGCATTTT
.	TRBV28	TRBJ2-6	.	CASSLGGANVLTF	TGTGCCAGCAGTTTAGGAGGGGCCAACGTCCTGACTTTC
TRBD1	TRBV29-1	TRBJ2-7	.	CSVASGGVYEQYF	TGCAGCGTTGCATCAGGGGGTGTCTACGAGCAGTACTTC
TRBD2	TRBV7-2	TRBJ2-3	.	CASSATSGRSDTQYF	TGTGCCAGCAGCGCGACTAGCGGGAGGTCAGATACGCAGTATTTT
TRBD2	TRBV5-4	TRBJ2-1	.	CASSLSREAAYNEQFF	TGTGCCAGCAGCTTGTCGCGGGAGGCTGCCTACAATGAGCAGTTCTTC
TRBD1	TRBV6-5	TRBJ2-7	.	CASRPGQASYEQYF	TGTGCCAGCAGACCGGGACAGGCTTCCTACGAGCAGTACTTC
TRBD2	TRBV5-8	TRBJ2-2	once	CASRLAVANTGELFF	TGTGCCAGCAGGCTAGCGGTCGCGAACACCGGGGAGCTGTTTTTT
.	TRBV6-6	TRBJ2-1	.	CASRAGYNEQFF	TGTGCCAGCAGGGCGGGCTACAATGAGCAGTTCTTC
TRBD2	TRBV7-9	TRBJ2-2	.	CASSPLAGGFPGELFF	TGTGCCAGCAGCCCTCTTGCGGGGGGGTTCCCCGGGGAGCTGTTTTTT
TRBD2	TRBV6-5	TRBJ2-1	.	CASRAGTTAYNEQFF	TGTGCCAGCAGGGCCGGGACTACGGCTTACAATGAGCAGTTCTTC
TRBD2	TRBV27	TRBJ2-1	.	CASGPGLAAYNEQFF	TGTGCCAGCGGCCCGGGACTAGCGGCCTACAATGAGCAGTTCTTC
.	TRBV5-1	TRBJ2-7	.	CASSLGVYREYDEQYF	TGCGCCAGCAGCTTGGGAGTATACAGGGAATACGACGAGCAGTACTTC
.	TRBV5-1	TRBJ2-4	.	CASKERVIENIQYF	TGCGCCAGCAAGGAGAGGGTAATCGAAAACATTCAGTACTTC
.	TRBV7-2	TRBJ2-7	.	CASSLFAGYEQYF	TGTGCCAGCAGCTTATTCGCGGGCTACGAGCAGTACTTC
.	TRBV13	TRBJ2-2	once	CASSPVVRANTGELFF	TGTGCCAGCAGCCCCGTGGTCCGTGCGAACACCGGGGAGCTGTTTTTT
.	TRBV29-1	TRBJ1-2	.	CSVEEETYSYTF	TGCAGCGTTGAAGAGGAGACGTACAGCTACACCTTC
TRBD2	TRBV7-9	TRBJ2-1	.	CAVDPGGEQFF	TGTGCCGTGGATCCGGGGGGTGAGCAGTTCTTC
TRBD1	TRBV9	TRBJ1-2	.	CASSVGPMGQGVNYGYTF	TGTGCCAGCAGCGTGGGACCAATGGGACAGGGAGTTAACTATGGCTACACCTTC
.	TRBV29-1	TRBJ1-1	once	CSVQLGTEAFF	TGCAGCGTTCAGTTGGGCACTGAAGCTTTCTTT
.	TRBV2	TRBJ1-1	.	CASSEESWGEAFF	TGTGCCAGCAGTGAGGAGTCCTGGGGTGAAGCTTTCTTT
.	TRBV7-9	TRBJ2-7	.	CASSPQGNEQYF	TGTGCCAGCAGCCCCCAGGGGAACGAGCAGTACTTC
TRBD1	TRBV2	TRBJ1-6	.	CASSVIRDSPSNYSPLHF	TGTGCCAGCAGTGTAATAAGGGACAGTCCCTCTAATTATTCACCCCTCCACTTT
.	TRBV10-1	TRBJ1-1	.	CASNNLSSTEAFF	TGCGCCAGCAATAATTTGTCCAGCACTGAAGCTTTCTTT
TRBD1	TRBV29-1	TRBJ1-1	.	CSVYPAGTGGIEAFF	TGCAGCGTATACCCCGCCGGGACAGGGGGAATAGAAGCTTTCTTT
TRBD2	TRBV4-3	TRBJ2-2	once	CASSQERTSGRVGKNGELFF	TGCGCCAGCAGCCAAGAGCGGACTAGCGGGAGGGTGGGGAAAAACGGGGAGCTGTTTTTT
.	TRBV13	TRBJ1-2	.	CASSLDTESYGYTF	TGTGCCAGCAGCTTAGATACAGAATCCTATGGCTACACCTTC
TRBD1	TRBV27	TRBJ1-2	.	CASSPQGTVDGYTF	TGTGCCAGCAGTCCCCAGGGGACAGTTGATGGCTACACCTTC
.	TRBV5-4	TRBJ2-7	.	CASSNDRSFYEQYF	TGTGCCAGCAGTAACGACAGGAGTTTCTACGAGCAGTACTTC
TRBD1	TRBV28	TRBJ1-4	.	CASSSTGVEEKLFF	TGTGCCAGCAGTTCGACAGGGGTAGAAGAAAAACTGTTTTTT
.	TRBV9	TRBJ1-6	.	CASSVEGVPLHF	TGTGCCAGCAGCGTAGAGGGGGTACCCCTCCACTTT
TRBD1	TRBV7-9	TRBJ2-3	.	CASSSGQGATDTQYF	TGTGCCAGCAGCTCCGGACAGGGGGCAACAGATACGCAGTATTTT
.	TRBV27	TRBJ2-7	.	CASSLDPTNEQYF	TGTGCCAGCAGCCTCGACCCCACCAACGAGCAGTACTTC
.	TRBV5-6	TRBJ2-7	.	CASSFPGLAYEQYF	TGTGCCAGCAGCTTTCCCGGATTAGCCTACGAGCAGTACTTC
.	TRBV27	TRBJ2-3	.	CASSLLGDADTQYF	TGTGCCAGCAGTTTATTGGGAGACGCAGATACGCAGTATTTT
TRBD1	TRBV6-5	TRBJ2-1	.	CASSYDRGNEQFF	TGTGCCAGCAGTTACGACAGGGGGAATGAGCAGTTCTTC
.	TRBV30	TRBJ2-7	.	CAWSHGGSGEQYF	TGTGCCTGGAGTCACGGCGGGTCCGGCGAGCAGTACTTC
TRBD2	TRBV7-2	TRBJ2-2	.	CASSLVASGSPHTGELFF	TGTGCCAGCAGCTTAGTGGCTAGCGGGAGTCCGCACACCGGGGAGCTGTTTTTT
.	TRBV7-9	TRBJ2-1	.	CASSLGHEQFF	TGTGCCAGCAGCTTAGGGCATGAGCAGTTCTTC
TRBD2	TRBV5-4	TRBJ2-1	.	CASSVALAEYNEQFF	TGTGCCAGCAGCGTAGCCCTAGCGGAGTACAATGAGCAGTTCTTC
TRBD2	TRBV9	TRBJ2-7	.	CASSPGRASGTYEQYF	TGTGCCAGCAGCCCGGGCCGGGCTAGCGGAACCTACGAGCAGTACTTC
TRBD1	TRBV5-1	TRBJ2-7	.	CASSLGQGGYEQYF	TGCGCCAGCAGCTTGGGACAGGGGGGCTACGAGCAGTACTTC
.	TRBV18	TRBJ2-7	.	CASSPNEGGPLSYEQYF	TGTGCCAGCTCACCAAATGAAGGAGGGCCCCTTTCCTACGAGCAGTACTTC
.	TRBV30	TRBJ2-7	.	CAWSPRDSPYEQYF	TGTGCCTGGAGTCCGAGGGACTCCCCCTACGAGCAGTACTTC
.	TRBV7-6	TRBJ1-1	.	CASSLQVNPNTEAFF	TGTGCCAGCAGCCTTCAGGTGAATCCGAACACTGAAGCTTTCTTT
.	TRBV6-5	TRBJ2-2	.	CASSPGTSDGELFF	TGTGCCAGCAGTCCCGGGACTTCCGACGGGGAGCTGTTTTTT
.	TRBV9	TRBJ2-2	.	CASSVVAGSAGELFF	TGTGCCAGCAGCGTAGTAGCCGGGAGCGCCGGGGAGCTGTTTTTT
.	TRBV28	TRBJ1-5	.	CASSFVAASNQPQHF	TGTGCCAGCAGTTTCGTCGCGGCCAGCAATCAGCCCCAGCATTTT
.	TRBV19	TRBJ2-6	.	CASSPVSSGANVLTF	TGTGCCAGTAGTCCCGTTTCCTCTGGGGCCAACGTCCTGACTTTC
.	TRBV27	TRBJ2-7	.	CASRSLGPYEQYF	TGTGCCAGCAGAAGCCTGGGTCCCTACGAGCAGTACTTC
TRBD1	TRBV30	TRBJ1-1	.	CAWSDGTGETEAFF	TGTGCCTGGAGTGACGGGACAGGGGAGACTGAAGCTTTCTTT
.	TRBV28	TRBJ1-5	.	CASSLRGMGQPQHF	TGTGCCAGCAGTTTAAGGGGCATGGGTCAGCCCCAGCATTTT